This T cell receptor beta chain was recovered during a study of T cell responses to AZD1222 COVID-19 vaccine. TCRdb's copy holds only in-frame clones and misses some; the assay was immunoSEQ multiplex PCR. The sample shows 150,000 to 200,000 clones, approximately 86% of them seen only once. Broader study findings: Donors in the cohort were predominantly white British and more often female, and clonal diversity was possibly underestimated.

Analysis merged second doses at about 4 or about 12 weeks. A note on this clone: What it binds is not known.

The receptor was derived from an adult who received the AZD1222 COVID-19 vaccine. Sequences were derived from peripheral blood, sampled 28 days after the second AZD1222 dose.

As DNA, the CDR3 is TGTGCCAGTAGTGTCAGGGGCCCCTACGAGCAGTACTTC. Translating it yields CASSVRGPYEQYF. J is TRBJ2-7 and V is TRBV19; the D gene is possibly TRBD1 (6 bases). The CDR3 sequence is 13 residues long. CDR1 is LNHDA, CDR2 SQIVND, per germline (reference sequence). Trimming took off 5 bases at V and 2 bases at J, with 10 bases between the two ends.